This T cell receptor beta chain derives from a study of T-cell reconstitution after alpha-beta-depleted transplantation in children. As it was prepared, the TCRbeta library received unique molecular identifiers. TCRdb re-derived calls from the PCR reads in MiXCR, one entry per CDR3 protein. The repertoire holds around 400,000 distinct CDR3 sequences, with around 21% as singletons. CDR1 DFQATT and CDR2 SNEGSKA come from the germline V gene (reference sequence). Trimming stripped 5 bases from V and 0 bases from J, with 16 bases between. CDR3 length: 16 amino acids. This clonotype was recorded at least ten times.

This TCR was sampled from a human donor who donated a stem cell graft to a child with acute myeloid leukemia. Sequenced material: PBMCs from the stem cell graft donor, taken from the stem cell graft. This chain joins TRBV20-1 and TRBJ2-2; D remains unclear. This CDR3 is CSAPPPYRSNTGELFF. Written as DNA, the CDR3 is TGCAGTGCTCCGCCGCCCTATAGGTCGAACACCGGGGAGCTGTTTTTT.